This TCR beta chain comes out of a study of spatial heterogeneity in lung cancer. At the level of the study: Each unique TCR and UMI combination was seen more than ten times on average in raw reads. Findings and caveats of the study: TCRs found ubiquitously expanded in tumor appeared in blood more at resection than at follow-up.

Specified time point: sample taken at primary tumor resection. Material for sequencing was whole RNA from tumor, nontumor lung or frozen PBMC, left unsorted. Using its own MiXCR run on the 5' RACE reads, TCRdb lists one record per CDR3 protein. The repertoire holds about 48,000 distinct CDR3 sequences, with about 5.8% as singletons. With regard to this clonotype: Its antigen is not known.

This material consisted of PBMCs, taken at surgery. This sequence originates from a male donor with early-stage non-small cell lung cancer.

The CDR3 region has the DNA TGTGCCTGGAGTGTAGGGGACAGACGGAGTCAGCCCCAGCATTTT. Residues: CAWSVGDRRSQPQHF. The rearrangement uses TRBV30 and TRBJ1-5; 7 nucleotides line up with TRBD1. Germline CDR1 GTSNPN, CDR2 SVGIG (reference sequence). Germline trimming cut 0 bases from V and 6 bases from J; bases unmatched to any gene: 8. There are 15 residues in the CDR3.